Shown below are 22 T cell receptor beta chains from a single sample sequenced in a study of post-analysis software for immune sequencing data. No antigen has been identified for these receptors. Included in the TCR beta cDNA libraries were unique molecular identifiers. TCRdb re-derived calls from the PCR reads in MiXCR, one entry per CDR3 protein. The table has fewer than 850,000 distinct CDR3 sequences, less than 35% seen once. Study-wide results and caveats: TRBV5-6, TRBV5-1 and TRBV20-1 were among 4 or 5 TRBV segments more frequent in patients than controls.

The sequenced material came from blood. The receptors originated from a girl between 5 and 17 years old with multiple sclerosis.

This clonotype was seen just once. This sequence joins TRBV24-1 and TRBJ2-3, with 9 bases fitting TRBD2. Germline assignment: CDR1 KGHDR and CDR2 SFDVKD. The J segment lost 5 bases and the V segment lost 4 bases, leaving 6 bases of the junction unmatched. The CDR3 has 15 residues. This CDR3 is CATSEYSGGGDTQYF. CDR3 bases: TGTGCCACCAGTGAGTATAGCGGGGGAGGAGATACGCAGTATTTT.

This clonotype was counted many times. The CDR3 bases are TGCAGTGCGACCCCCGGGACTAGCGGGGGACTCCAAGAGACCCAGTACTTC. This gives the protein CSATPGTSGGLQETQYF. The chain is built from TRBV20-1 and TRBJ2-5; 14 bases are a match to TRBD2. This CDR3 comprises 17 residues. Germline V CDR1 and CDR2: DFQATT, SNEGSKA (reference sequence). V shed 6 bases, J shed 1 base, and the junction held 10 bases outside the gene matches.

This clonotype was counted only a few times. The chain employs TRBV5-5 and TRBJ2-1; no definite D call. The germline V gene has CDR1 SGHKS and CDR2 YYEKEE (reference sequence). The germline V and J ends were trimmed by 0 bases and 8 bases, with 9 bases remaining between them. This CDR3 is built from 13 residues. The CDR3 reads CASSLVSRDEQFF. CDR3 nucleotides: TGTGCCAGCAGCTTGGTTAGTCGCGATGAGCAGTTCTTC.

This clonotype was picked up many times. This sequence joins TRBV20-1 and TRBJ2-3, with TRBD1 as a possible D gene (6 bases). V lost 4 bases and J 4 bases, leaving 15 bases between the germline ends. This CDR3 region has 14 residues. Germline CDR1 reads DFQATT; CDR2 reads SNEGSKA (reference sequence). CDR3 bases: TGCAGTGCTACAATCCAGGGGCCCCCAGATACGCAGTATTTT. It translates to CSATIQGPPDTQYF.

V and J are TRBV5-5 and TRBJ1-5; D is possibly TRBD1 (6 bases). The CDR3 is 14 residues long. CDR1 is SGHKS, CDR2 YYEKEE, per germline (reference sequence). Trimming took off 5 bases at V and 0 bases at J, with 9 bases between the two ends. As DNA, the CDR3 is TGTGCCAGCAGAAAGGGGGATAGCAATCAGCCCCAGCATTTT. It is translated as CASRKGDSNQPQHF.

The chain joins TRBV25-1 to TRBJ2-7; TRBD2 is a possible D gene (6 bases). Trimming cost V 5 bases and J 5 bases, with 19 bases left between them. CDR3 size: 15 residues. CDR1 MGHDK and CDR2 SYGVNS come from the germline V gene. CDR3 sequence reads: CASSTRRGWDDEQYF. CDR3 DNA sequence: TGTGCCAGCAGTACCCGACGGGGGTGGGACGACGAGCAGTACTTC.

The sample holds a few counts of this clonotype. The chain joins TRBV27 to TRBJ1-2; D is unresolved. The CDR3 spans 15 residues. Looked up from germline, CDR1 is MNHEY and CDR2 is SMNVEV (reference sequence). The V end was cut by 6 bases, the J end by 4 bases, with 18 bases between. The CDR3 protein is CASSPVQARLYGYTF. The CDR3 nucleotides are TGTGCCAGCAGCCCGGTGCAGGCGAGACTCTATGGCTACACCTTC.

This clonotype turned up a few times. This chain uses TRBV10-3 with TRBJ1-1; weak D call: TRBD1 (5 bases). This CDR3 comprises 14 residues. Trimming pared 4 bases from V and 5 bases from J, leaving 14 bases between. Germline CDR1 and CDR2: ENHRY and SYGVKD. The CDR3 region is CAISGQSGGTEAFF. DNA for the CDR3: TGTGCCATCAGTGGTCAGAGCGGGGGAACTGAAGCTTTCTTT.

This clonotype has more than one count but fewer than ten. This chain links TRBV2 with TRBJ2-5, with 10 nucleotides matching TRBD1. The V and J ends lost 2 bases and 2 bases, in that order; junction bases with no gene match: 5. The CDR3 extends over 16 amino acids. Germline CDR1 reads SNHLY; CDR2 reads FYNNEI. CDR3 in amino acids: CASSESPGQGQETQYF. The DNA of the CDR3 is TGTGCCAGCAGTGAATCTCCGGGACAGGGGCAAGAGACCCAGTACTTC.

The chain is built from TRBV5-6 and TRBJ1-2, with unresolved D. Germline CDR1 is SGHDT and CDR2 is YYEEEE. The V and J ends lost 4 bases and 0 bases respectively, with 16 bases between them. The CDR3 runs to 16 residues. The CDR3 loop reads CASSGTRAGPNYGYTF. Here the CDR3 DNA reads TGTGCCAGCAGCGGAACCCGTGCCGGACCTAACTATGGCTACACCTTC.

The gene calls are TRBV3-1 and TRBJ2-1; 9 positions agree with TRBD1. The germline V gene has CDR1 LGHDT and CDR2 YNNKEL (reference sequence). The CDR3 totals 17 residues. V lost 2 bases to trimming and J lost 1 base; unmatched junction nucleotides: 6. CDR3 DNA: TGTGCCAGCAGCCAATCCGGGACAGGGTTATCCTACAATGAGCAGTTCTTC. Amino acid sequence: CASSQSGTGLSYNEQFF.

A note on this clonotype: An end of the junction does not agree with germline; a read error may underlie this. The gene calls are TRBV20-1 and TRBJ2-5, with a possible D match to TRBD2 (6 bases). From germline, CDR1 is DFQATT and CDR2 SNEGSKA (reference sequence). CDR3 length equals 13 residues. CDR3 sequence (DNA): TGCAGTGCTAGCGGGAGCCTCCGGGAGACCCGGTACTTC. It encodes CSASGSLRETRYF.

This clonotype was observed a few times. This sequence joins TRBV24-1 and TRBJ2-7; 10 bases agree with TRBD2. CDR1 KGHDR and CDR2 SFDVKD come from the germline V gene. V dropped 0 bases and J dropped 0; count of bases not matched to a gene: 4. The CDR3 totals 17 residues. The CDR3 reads CATSDLASGSSSYEQYF. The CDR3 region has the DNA TGTGCCACCAGTGATTTGGCTAGCGGGAGCAGCTCCTACGAGCAGTACTTC.

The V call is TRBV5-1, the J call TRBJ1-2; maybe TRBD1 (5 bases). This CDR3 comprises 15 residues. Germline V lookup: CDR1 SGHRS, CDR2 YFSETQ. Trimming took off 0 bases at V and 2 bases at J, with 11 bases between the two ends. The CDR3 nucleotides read TGCGCCAGCAGCTTGGAACGGGGCCTCAACTATGGCTACACCTTC. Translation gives CASSLERGLNYGYTF.

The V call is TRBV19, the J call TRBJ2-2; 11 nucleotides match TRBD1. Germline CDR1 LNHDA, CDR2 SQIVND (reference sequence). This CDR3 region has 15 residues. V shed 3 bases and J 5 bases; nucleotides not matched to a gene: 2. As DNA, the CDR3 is TGTGCCAGTAGTATTGGACAGGGGGCGACCGGGGAGCTGTTTTTT. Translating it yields CASSIGQGATGELFF.

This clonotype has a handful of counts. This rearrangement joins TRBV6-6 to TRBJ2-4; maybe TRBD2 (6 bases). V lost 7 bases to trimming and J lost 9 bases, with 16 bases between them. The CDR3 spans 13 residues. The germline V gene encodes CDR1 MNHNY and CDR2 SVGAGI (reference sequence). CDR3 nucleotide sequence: TGTGCCAGCATCGGACTAATCCGCAGCATTCAGTACTTC. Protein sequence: CASIGLIRSIQYF.

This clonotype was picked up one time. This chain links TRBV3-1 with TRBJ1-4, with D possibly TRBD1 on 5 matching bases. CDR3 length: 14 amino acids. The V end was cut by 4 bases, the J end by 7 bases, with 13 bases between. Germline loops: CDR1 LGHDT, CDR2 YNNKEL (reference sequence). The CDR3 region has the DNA TGTGCCAGCAGCCCCGGGGGAAAGAGTGAAAAACTGTTTTTT. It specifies CASSPGGKSEKLFF. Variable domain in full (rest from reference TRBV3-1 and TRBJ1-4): DTAVSQTPKYLVTQMGNDKSIKCEQNLGHDTMYWYKQDSKKFLKIMFSYNNKELIINETVPNRFSPKSPDKAHLNLHINSLELGDSAVYFCASSPGGKSEKLFFGSGTQLSVL.

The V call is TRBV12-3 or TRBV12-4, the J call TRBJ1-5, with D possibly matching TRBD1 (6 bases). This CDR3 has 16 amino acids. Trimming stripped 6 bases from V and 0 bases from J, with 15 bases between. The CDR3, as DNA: TGTGCCAGCAGGCAAGACAGGTGGAGTAGCAATCAGCCCCAGCATTTT. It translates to CASRQDRWSSNQPQHF.

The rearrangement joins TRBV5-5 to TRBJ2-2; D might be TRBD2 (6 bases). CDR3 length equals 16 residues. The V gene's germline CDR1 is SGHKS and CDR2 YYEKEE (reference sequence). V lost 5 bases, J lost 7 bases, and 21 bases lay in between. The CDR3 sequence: CASSFRSGEANGELFF. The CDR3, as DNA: TGTGCCAGCAGTTTTAGGTCGGGAGAAGCGAACGGGGAGCTGTTTTTT.

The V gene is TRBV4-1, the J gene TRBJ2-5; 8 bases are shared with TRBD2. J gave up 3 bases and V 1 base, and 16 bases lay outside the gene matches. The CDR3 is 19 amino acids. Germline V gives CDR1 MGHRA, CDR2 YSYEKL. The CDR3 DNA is TGCGCCAGCAGCCAAGTGTATGACTGGGGCAGCGGGAGAGAAGAGACCCAGTACTTC. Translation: CASSQVYDWGSGREETQYF.

The CDR3 here is CSASSLRGFTDTQYF. Here the CDR3 DNA reads TGCAGTGCTAGTTCGTTGCGCGGGTTCACAGATACGCAGTATTTT. The V and J genes are TRBV20-1 and TRBJ2-3; maybe TRBD2 (5 bases). There are 15 residues in the CDR3. V was shortened by 3 bases and J by 2 bases, with 15 bases between the two germline ends. The germline gives CDR1 DFQATT, CDR2 SNEGSKA (reference sequence).

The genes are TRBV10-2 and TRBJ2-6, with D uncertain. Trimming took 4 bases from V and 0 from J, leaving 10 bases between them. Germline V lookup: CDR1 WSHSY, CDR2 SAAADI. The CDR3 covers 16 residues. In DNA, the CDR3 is TGCGCCAGCAGTGGAGGACCACCCTCTGGGGCCAACGTCCTGACTTTC. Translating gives CASSGGPPSGANVLTF.